A selection of T cell receptor beta chains follows, all from one sample in a study of blood T cell repertoires in COVID-19. Only in-frame clones appear in the TCRdb table, and some are missing; sequencing was by immunoSEQ multiplex PCR. Of 300,000 to 400,000 clones in the sample, 88% were seen once. The source material was peripheral blood. These receptors came from a woman aged 70-85 years with COVID-19, enrolled during active disease. The CDR3 runs from the conserved cysteine through the conserved F or W. The D gene is left open where the match is weak. The size field is filled for only some rows; it gives once, few, many or a size class.

cdr3_aa cdr3_nt d_call v_call clone_size j_call
CASRLTGLTYGYTF TGTGCCAGCAGGCTGACAGGCCTTACCTATGGCTACACCTTC . TRBV6-5 . TRBJ1-2
CASAPRLGREYF TGTGCCAGCGCCCCTCGGTTGGGGAGGGAGTACTTC TRBD2 TRBV27 few TRBJ2-7
CASSPTGDVGYGYTF TGTGCCAGCTCACCCACAGGGGATGTGGGCTATGGCTACACCTTC TRBD1 TRBV18 . TRBJ1-2
CASSQNRMTGPLHF TGTGCCAGCAGCCAAAATCGGATGACAGGACCCCTCCACTTT . TRBV11-2 few TRBJ1-6
CATSDPGQGGNGELFF TGTGCCACCAGTGATCCAGGACAGGGAGGGAACGGGGAGCTGTTTTTT . TRBV24-1 . TRBJ2-2
CASSLKGATEAFF TGTGCCAGCAGCTTAAAGGGGGCCACTGAAGCTTTCTTT TRBD1 TRBV11-1 . TRBJ1-1
CATSFGGNEQYF TGTGCCACCAGCTTCGGCGGAAACGAGCAGTACTTC . TRBV15 . TRBJ2-7
CSVPGQGTGELFF TGCAGCGTTCCGGGACAGGGCACCGGGGAGCTGTTTTTT TRBD1 TRBV29-1 . TRBJ2-2
CASSPAYRDHSPLHF TGTGCCAGCTCACCTGCCTACAGGGATCATTCACCCCTCCACTTT . TRBV18 . TRBJ1-6
CASSTSTDSPLHF TGTGCCAGCAGTACCTCGACAGACTCACCCCTCCACTTT . TRBV6-5 . TRBJ1-6
CASSKGQGSAGANVLTF TGTGCCAGCAGCAAAGGACAGGGAAGCGCTGGGGCCAACGTCCTGACTTTC TRBD1 TRBV7-8 . TRBJ2-6
CASRGLAGGLSSYEQYF TGTGCCAGCAGGGGACTAGCGGGGGGGCTAAGCTCCTACGAGCAGTACTTC TRBD2 TRBV2 . TRBJ2-7
CSVGQGDEKLFF TGCAGCGTTGGGCAGGGCGATGAAAAACTGTTTTTT . TRBV29-1 . TRBJ1-4
CASSLGLGGSDTQYF TGCGCCAGCAGCTTGGGCCTAGGGGGTTCGGATACGCAGTATTTT . TRBV5-1 . TRBJ2-3
CADRLLSGNTIYF TGTGCAGACCGACTGCTCTCTGGAAACACCATATATTTT . TRBV28 . TRBJ1-3
CASSLDGRGEAFF TGTGCCAGCAGCTTGGACGGCAGGGGGGAAGCTTTCTTT TRBD1 TRBV9 . TRBJ1-1
CSFRGYYGYTF TGCAGCTTTCGGGGATACTATGGCTACACCTTC . TRBV20-1 . TRBJ1-2
CASSSTLAKNIQYF TGTGCCAGCAGCTCGACTCTAGCCAAAAACATTCAGTACTTC . TRBV11-2 once TRBJ2-4
CASSIGGGHYGYTF TGTGCCAGTAGTATAGGAGGAGGGCACTATGGCTACACCTTC . TRBV19 . TRBJ1-2
CASSQTGGRTEAFF TGTGCCAGCAGCCAAACAGGGGGCAGGACTGAAGCTTTCTTT TRBD1 TRBV3-1/TRBV3-2 . TRBJ1-1
CASSQATSVQTQYF TGTGCCAGCAGCCAAGCTACTAGCGTACAGACCCAGTACTTC TRBD2 TRBV3-1/TRBV3-2 . TRBJ2-5
CASSPRSGQSSYNEQFF TGTGCCAGCAGCCCTCGGAGTGGTCAAAGCTCCTACAATGAGCAGTTCTTC . TRBV3-1/TRBV3-2 . TRBJ2-1
CASSVVGAYEQYF TGTGCCAGCTCCGTGGTGGGGGCGTACGAGCAGTACTTC . TRBV6-5 . TRBJ2-7
CASSQPLQGLSGNTIYF TGCGCCAGCAGCCAGCCACTACAAGGTCTCTCTGGAAACACCATATATTTT . TRBV4-1 once TRBJ1-3
CASSGDRGGSYNEQFF TGCGCCAGCAGCGGGGACAGGGGAGGGTCCTACAATGAGCAGTTCTTC TRBD1 TRBV5-1 . TRBJ2-1
CASSLYQAQPLNSPLHF TGTGCCAGCAGTTTATACCAGGCACAACCCCTCAATTCACCCCTCCACTTT . TRBV27 . TRBJ1-6
CASRNWDSRGPYEQYF TGTGCCAGCAGGAACTGGGACAGTCGTGGCCCCTACGAGCAGTACTTC TRBD1 TRBV2 . TRBJ2-7
CASSQPTNGFYGYTF TGCGCCAGCAGCCAACCAACCAACGGGTTCTATGGCTACACCTTC . TRBV4-1 . TRBJ1-2
CASSLSRAGRNSPLHF TGTGCCAGCAGCTTAAGTCGAGCAGGCAGAAATTCACCCCTCCACTTT . TRBV7-2 . TRBJ1-6
CASSQAGLNGYTF TGTGCCAGCAGCCAAGCAGGGTTAAATGGCTACACCTTC . TRBV3-1/TRBV3-2 . TRBJ1-2
CASMSQSETGELFF TGCGCCAGCATGAGTCAGAGCGAAACCGGGGAGCTGTTTTTT . TRBV10-1 once TRBJ2-2
CASSQGTGTRNTIYF TGTGCCAGCAGCCAAGGGACAGGGACGAGAAACACCATATATTTT TRBD1 TRBV14 . TRBJ1-3
CASSKQGYTEAFF TGTGCCAGCAGCAAACAGGGGTACACTGAAGCTTTCTTT TRBD1 TRBV6-5 . TRBJ1-1
CATRVGSGNTIYF TGTGCCACCAGAGTCGGGTCTGGAAACACCATATATTTT . TRBV12-3/TRBV12-4 . TRBJ1-3
CASSESGEGVREQYF TGCGCCAGCAGTGAGTCTGGGGAGGGGGTTCGCGAGCAGTACTTC . TRBV10-2 . TRBJ2-7
CASSLWAGANYGYTF TGTGCCAGCAGCTTATGGGCAGGGGCTAACTATGGCTACACCTTC . TRBV11-2 . TRBJ1-2
CASSFSGGNEQYF TGTGCCAGCAGCTTTAGCGGGGGGAACGAGCAGTACTTC TRBD2 TRBV11-2 . TRBJ2-7
CASSFKSTNEKLFF TGTGCCAGCAGCTTTAAATCAACTAATGAAAAACTGTTTTTT . TRBV5-6 . TRBJ1-4
CATRRDEGYEQYF TGTGCCACCAGGCGGGACGAAGGCTACGAGCAGTACTTC . TRBV15 . TRBJ2-7
CASSLGTGGASKNIQYF TGTGCCAGCAGCTTAGGGACAGGGGGCGCGTCCAAAAACATTCAGTACTTC TRBD1 TRBV7-2 . TRBJ2-4
CASSRQLTYEQYF TGTGCCAGTAGTCGACAGCTCACCTACGAGCAGTACTTC . TRBV19 . TRBJ2-7
CASSAAQGVNEKLFF TGTGCCAGCAGCGCGGCACAGGGGGTGAATGAAAAACTGTTTTTT TRBD1 TRBV7-9 . TRBJ1-4
CASSQGTVFGYTF TGTGCCAGCAGCCAAGGGACAGTTTTTGGCTACACCTTC TRBD1 TRBV12-3/TRBV12-4 . TRBJ1-2
CASSPRTGDGYTF TGTGCCAGCAGCCCCCGGACAGGGGACGGCTACACCTTC TRBD1 TRBV12-3/TRBV12-4 . TRBJ1-2
CASSLDGGTDTEAFF TGTGCCAGCAGCTTGGATGGAGGAACGGACACTGAAGCTTTCTTT . TRBV5-8 . TRBJ1-1
CASTHPLDRFRGSNEQFF TGTGCCAGCACCCACCCCTTGGACAGGTTTCGAGGTAGCAATGAGCAGTTCTTC TRBD1 TRBV2 . TRBJ2-1
CATSARQGNQPQHF TGTGCCACCAGTGCCCGACAGGGGAATCAGCCCCAGCATTTT TRBD1 TRBV24-1 . TRBJ1-5
CASSPTGLFNGYTF TGTGCCAGCAGCCCGACGGGACTTTTTAATGGCTACACCTTC . TRBV11-2 few TRBJ1-2
CASSFGTSGGDEQFF TGTGCCAGCAGTTTCGGGACTAGCGGGGGCGACGAGCAGTTCTTC TRBD2 TRBV6-5 . TRBJ2-1
CASSQGANYGYTF TGTGCCAGCTCACAGGGGGCTAACTATGGCTACACCTTC . TRBV18 . TRBJ1-2
CASSEGQGLNTEAFF TGTGCCAGCAGTGAGGGACAGGGATTGAACACTGAAGCTTTCTTT TRBD1 TRBV25-1 . TRBJ1-1
CASTLQAGENTEAFF TGTGCCAGCACCCTGCAGGCGGGGGAGAACACTGAAGCTTTCTTT . TRBV28 once TRBJ1-1
CASSQEAGAPWDTQYF TGCGCCAGCAGCCAAGAAGCGGGGGCCCCTTGGGATACGCAGTATTTT TRBD2 TRBV4-1 . TRBJ2-3
CASSLGGADEAFF TGTGCCAGCAGCTTAGGTGGAGCGGATGAAGCTTTCTTT . TRBV7-2 . TRBJ1-1
CAISGTDTQYF TGTGCCATCAGCGGCACAGATACGCAGTATTTT . TRBV10-3 . TRBJ2-3